This TCR beta chain emerged from a study of blood T cell repertoires in COVID-19. In the study overall: From the United States, Italy and Spain came samples of acute and convalescent COVID-19. In each case, the material was cDNA or gDNA derived from T cells, B-cell-depleted T cells, or PBMCs.

V lost 5 bases to trimming and J lost 5 bases, with 18 bases between them. The CDR3 has 15 amino acids. Germline CDR1 is SGHTA and CDR2 is FQGNSA. In this sample, this clone turned up once. Authors' data handling: Researchers report that nucleated cell counts were estimated from reference gene primer amplification. The data were produced by immunoSEQ multiplex PCR, yet TCRdb's version contains in-frame clones alone and is incomplete. V, J and clone size are taken as reported in that table, and D and trimming were inferred from the DNA itself. The table shows some 78,000 clones, with around 86% occurring only once.

The source is a man aged 50-59 years with active or convalescent COVID-19. The sample consisted of peripheral blood. J is TRBJ2-5 and V is TRBV7-2; tentative D call: TRBD2 (7 bases). The CDR3 bases are TGTGCCAGCAGCCCAAGGGGGGGGCAGGTGGAGACCCAGTACTTC. Translating it yields CASSPRGGQVETQYF. Together with reference TRBV7-2 and TRBJ2-5, the CDR3 gives the full variable domain: GAGVSQSPSNKVTEKGKDVELRCDPISGHTALYWYRQSLGQGLEFLIYFQGNSAPDKSGLPSDRFSAERTGGSVSTLTIQRTQQEDSAVYLCASSPRGGQVETQYFGPGTRLLVL.